The 17 T cell receptor beta chains in this list originate from one sample, sequenced in a study of post-analysis software for immune sequencing data. What these receptors recognize is not known. Prepared TCR beta cDNA libraries contained unique molecular identifiers. TCRdb fed the PCR reads into MiXCR, producing one record per CDR3 protein. The top ten hold 4% to 5.5% of the sample, which has hundreds of thousands of distinct CDR3 sequences, approximately 57% seen once. The study's findings and limits: Controls showed lower frequencies than patients for a handful of TRBV segments, and TRBV5-6, TRBV5-1 and TRBV20-1 were among these.

Sample: blood. These receptors all come from a girl aged 10-17 years with multiple sclerosis.

A few counts support this clonotype. The chain joins TRBV7-2 to TRBJ2-3; D assignment may be TRBD1 or TRBD2 (5 bases each). CDR1 is SGHTA, CDR2 FQGNSA, per germline. This CDR3 is built from 15 residues. Trimming cost V 2 bases and J 1 base, with 10 bases left between them. The CDR3 DNA is TGTGCCAGCAGCTTAAGAGGGGCCGGCACAGATACGCAGTATTTT. Translation: CASSLRGAGTDTQYF.

This clonotype has only a few counts. The V call is TRBV29-1, the J call TRBJ2-7, with D unresolved. This CDR3 region has 13 residues. Per the germline V gene, CDR1 is SQVTM and CDR2 is ANQGSEA. V shed 6 bases and J shed 2 bases, with 14 bases lying between them. CDR3 DNA: TGCAGCGTATCGACTGCCACCCCCTACGAGCAGTACTTC. Translation gives CSVSTATPYEQYF.

The chain couples TRBV5-1 to TRBJ2-7; D remains unclear. This CDR3 is built from 15 residues. The V gene's germline CDR1 is SGHRS and CDR2 YFSETQ. The V and J ends lost 0 bases and 0 bases respectively, with 10 bases between them. In DNA, the CDR3 is TGCGCCAGCAGCTTGGCCTCGGCATCCTCCTACGAGCAGTACTTC. Translating gives CASSLASASSYEQYF. The complete variable domain, with remaining parts taken from reference TRBV5-1 and TRBJ2-7, reads KAGVTQTPRYLIKTRGQQVTLSCSPISGHRSVSWYQQTPGQGLQFLFEYFSETQRNKGNFPGRFSGRQFSNSRSEMNVSTLELGDSALYLCASSLASASSYEQYFGPGTRLTVT.

This clonotype has just a few counts. The chain is built from TRBV20-1 and TRBJ2-5, with D possibly matching TRBD2 (5 bases). CDR1 DFQATT and CDR2 SNEGSKA come from the germline V gene (reference sequence). Trimming took off 5 bases at V and 1 base at J, with 8 bases between the two ends. The CDR3 covers 12 residues. CDR3 bases: TGCAGTGCTCCAGGAGGCCAAGAGACCCAGTACTTC. Translation gives CSAPGGQETQYF.

The rearrangement uses TRBV12-3 or TRBV12-4 and TRBJ2-5; D uncertain. V lost 1 base and J lost 2, with 14 bases in between. This CDR3 is built from 16 residues. DNA for the CDR3: TGTGCCAGCAGTTTAGAAGTGGCAGCCCGGCAAGAGACCCAGTACTTC. Protein sequence: CASSLEVAARQETQYF.

This clonotype was picked up a small number of times. The chain carries TRBV20-1 and TRBJ2-3; D uncertain. The V gene's germline CDR1 is DFQATT and CDR2 SNEGSKA (reference sequence). The CDR3 is made up of 13 amino acids. V dropped 6 bases and J dropped 2 bases, with 12 bases sitting between them. The DNA for the CDR3 is TGCAGTGCCCCTCTTGGTATCACAGATACGCAGTATTTT. Amino acid sequence: CSAPLGITDTQYF.

V usage is TRBV12-3 or TRBV12-4 and J usage is TRBJ1-1; 9 nucleotides line up with TRBD1. V lost 5 bases, J lost 5 bases, and 9 bases stayed unmatched. CDR3 length: 15 residues. The CDR3, as DNA: TGTGCCAGCAGTCCGAGGACAGGGGTAAAGACTGAAGCTTTCTTT. Translation: CASSPRTGVKTEAFF.

This clonotype was recorded once. This chain uses TRBV10-3 with TRBJ2-5; 9 nucleotides align to TRBD2. This CDR3 contains 16 residues. CDR1 ENHRY and CDR2 SYGVKD come from the germline V gene. Unmatched junction bases numbered 10, after V lost 3 bases and J lost 5 bases. The CDR3 nucleotides read TGTGCCATCAGTGACGAACGGCGGGGGGGTATGGAGACCCAGTACTTC. Its translation: CAISDERRGGMETQYF.

The rearrangement links TRBV9 to TRBJ1-2; D remains ambiguous. The CDR3 consists of 13 residues. Germline V gives CDR1 SGDLS, CDR2 YYNGEE. Trimming took 3 bases from V and 6 from J, leaving 12 bases between them. The CDR3 region is CASSARGVHGYTF. DNA for the CDR3: TGTGCCAGCAGCGCCCGCGGGGTGCATGGCTACACCTTC.

The chain employs TRBV7-8 and TRBJ2-1; 10 nucleotides align to TRBD2. This CDR3 is built from 16 residues. The germline CDR1 and CDR2 sequences are SGHVS and FQNEAQ. The ends lost 4 bases at V and 2 bases at J; junction bases unmatched: 5. CDR3 nucleotides: TGTGCCAGCAGCTCCCCAGCGGGGGGGCCCTACAATGAGCAGTTCTTC. Amino acid sequence: CASSSPAGGPYNEQFF.

This clonotype was detected once. The chain carries TRBV29-1 and TRBJ2-7; TRBD2 aligns across 7 bases. Germline V gene lookup returns CDR1 SQVTM and CDR2 ANQGSEA. The CDR3 totals 16 residues. V shed 7 bases, J shed 1 base, and the junction held 16 bases outside the gene matches. CDR3 sequence (DNA): TGCAGCGCAGCTCTTAGTAGCGGGCAGACTTCCTACGAGCAGTACTTC. It translates to CSAALSSGQTSYEQYF.

This rearrangement joins TRBV20-1 to TRBJ2-3, with 11 bases identical to TRBD2. V lost 0 bases to trimming and J lost 3 bases; unmatched junction nucleotides: 5. CDR1 and CDR2 from the germline V gene are DFQATT and SNEGSKA (reference sequence). The CDR3 totals 16 residues. CDR3 region: CSAREGTSGYTDTQYF. The CDR3 nucleotides are TGCAGTGCTAGAGAGGGGACTAGCGGATATACAGATACGCAGTATTTT.

The rearrangement uses TRBV29-1 and TRBJ2-1; D may match TRBD1 or TRBD2 (5 bases each). Germline CDR1 reads SQVTM; CDR2 reads ANQGSEA. Trimming removed 4 bases at V and 6 bases at J, with 16 bases between. CDR3 length equals 14 residues. This chain's CDR3 is CSVVLGDVGNEQFF. CDR3 nucleotide sequence: TGCAGCGTTGTCTTGGGGGACGTGGGCAATGAGCAGTTCTTC.

This clonotype was seen once. The genes are TRBV11-1 and TRBJ2-5; D is undetermined. V gave up 1 base and J gave up 1 base, with 7 bases separating them. This CDR3 has 14 amino acids. Germline V gene data show CDR1 as SGHAT and CDR2 as FQDESV (reference sequence). The CDR3 region is CASSLEQPQETQYF. The CDR3 nucleotides read TGTGCCAGCAGCTTAGAACAGCCCCAAGAGACCCAGTACTTC.

Regarding this clonotype: At one boundary the junction diverges from the germline segment, which might be a read error. V usage is TRBV7-8 and J usage is TRBJ2-5, with 10 bases matching TRBD2. Germline loops: CDR1 SGHVS, CDR2 FQNEAQ. The CDR3 spans 17 residues. This CDR3 reads CAGSPSGSLVRQETQYF. The CDR3 DNA follows: TGTGCCGGCAGCCCTAGCGGGAGTTTAGTTCGGCAAGAGACCCAGTACTTC.

V is TRBV29-1 and J is TRBJ2-1; D not resolved. The CDR3 consists of 9 residues. CDR1 is SQVTM, CDR2 ANQGSEA, per germline. V dropped 4 bases and J dropped 10 bases, with 5 bases sitting between them. The CDR3 here is CSVGTEQFF. In DNA form, the CDR3 reads TGCAGCGTTGGAACCGAGCAGTTCTTC.

The rearrangement joins TRBV9 to TRBJ2-7; 8 bases are shared with TRBD2. Germline V CDR1 and CDR2: SGDLS, YYNGEE. This CDR3 contains 16 residues. J gave up 0 bases and V 4 bases, and 9 bases lay outside the gene matches. The CDR3 DNA follows: TGTGCCAGCAGCCCGGACGGTAGCGGGAACTCCTACGAGCAGTACTTC. This encodes CASSPDGSGNSYEQYF.